These T cell receptor beta chains were read from a single sample in a study of OX40 agonist ivuxolimab in advanced cancers. This table comes from immunoSEQ multiplex PCR, and its TCRdb copy is limited to in-frame clones, with some not included. The data show more than 45,000 clones, roughly 80% seen once. Sample: CD4+ or CD8+ T cells sorted from blood, taken in a trial of the OX40 agonist ivuxolimab. All receptors come from an adult with an advanced solid tumor such as melanoma, head and neck, liver or kidney cancer. Both conserved end residues are part of each CDR3. A D gene is named only where the DNA matches it firmly. Only some rows state a clone size, as once, few, many or a class for expanded clones.

clone_size cdr3_length d_call j_call v_call cdr3_aa cdr3_nt
- 19 - TRBJ2-1 TRBV14 CASSQDPPWAQPYNNEQFF TGTGCCAGCAGCCAAGACCCACCATGGGCACAACCATACAACAATGAGCAGTTCTTC
- 11 TRBD2 TRBJ2-3 TRBV28 CASSSLAVRIF TGTGCCAGCAGTTCCCTAGCGGTTCGGATTTTT
- 15 - TRBJ1-5 TRBV18 CASSGGEYLNQPQHF TGTGCCAGCTCGGGGGGTGAATACCTCAATCAGCCCCAGCATTTT
few 14 TRBD1 TRBJ1-1 TRBV5-1 CASSLQGADTEAFF TGCGCCAGCAGCTTACAGGGGGCGGACACTGAAGCTTTCTTT
- 13 - TRBJ2-7 TRBV5-8 CASSLVGVHEQYF TGTGCCAGCAGCTTGGTGGGGGTCCACGAGCAGTACTTC
- 16 TRBD2 TRBJ2-5 TRBV2 CASSARSGGHQETQYF TGTGCCAGCAGTGCTAGGAGCGGGGGCCACCAAGAGACCCAGTACTTC
few 12 TRBD1 TRBJ1-2 TRBV27 CATKDRDYGYTF TGTGCCACCAAGGACAGGGACTATGGCTACACCTTC
- 15 - TRBJ2-3 TRBV18 CASSPAIGDTDTQYF TGTGCCAGCTCACCCGCTATTGGAGACACAGATACGCAGTATTTT
- 14 TRBD1 TRBJ2-4 TRBV5-1 CASSNGVQGAIQYF TGCGCCAGCAGCAACGGCGTCCAGGGGGCCATTCAGTACTTC
- 15 - TRBJ1-1 TRBV14 CASSQGIVDGTEAFF TGTGCCAGCAGCCAAGGAATCGTCGATGGGACTGAAGCTTTCTTT
- 13 TRBD2 TRBJ2-5 TRBV27 CASGRERGETQYF TGTGCCAGCGGGCGGGAGCGGGGGGAGACCCAGTACTTC
once 13 - TRBJ1-2 TRBV19 CASTLSAGYGYTF TGTGCCAGTACCCTCTCGGCTGGGTATGGCTACACCTTC
- 12 - TRBJ1-1 TRBV6-6 CAIREGNTEAFF TGTGCCATCCGGGAGGGGAACACTGAAGCTTTCTTT
- 13 TRBD1 TRBJ1-2 TRBV9 CASSRDSFYGYTF TGTGCCAGCAGCCGGGACAGCTTCTATGGCTACACCTTC
- 15 TRBD2 TRBJ2-7 TRBV7-2 CASSLGTSMQYEQYF TGTGCCAGCAGCTTAGGGACTAGCATGCAGTACGAGCAGTACTTC
- 17 - TRBJ1-6 TRBV18 CASSRRIGEDDNSPLHF TGTGCCAGCTCACGTAGGATCGGGGAAGATGATAATTCACCCCTCCACTTT
- 15 TRBD2 TRBJ2-1 TRBV10-1 CASSEGGGAKSEQFF TGCGCCAGCAGTGAAGGCGGGGGTGCCAAGAGTGAGCAGTTCTTC
- 15 - TRBJ2-3 TRBV7-2 CASSLGHRGTDTQYF TGTGCCAGCAGCTTAGGTCACAGAGGAACAGATACGCAGTATTTT
once 16 - TRBJ2-2 TRBV11-2 CASSLQASGYTGELFF TGTGCCAGCAGCTTGCAGGCCAGCGGGTACACCGGGGAGCTGTTTTTT
- 14 - TRBJ1-2 TRBV6-5 CASSPPAGTGGYTF TGTGCCAGCAGCCCACCGGCTGGTACGGGAGGCTACACCTTC
- 12 TRBD1 TRBJ2-5 TRBV27 CASSLGQGGFYF TGTGCCAGCAGTCTAGGACAGGGGGGGTTCTACTTC
- 16 - TRBJ2-2 TRBV7-9 CASSGTGIPNTGELFF TGTGCCAGCAGCGGGACCGGGATCCCGAACACCGGGGAGCTGTTTTTT
- 13 - TRBJ1-1 TRBV7-6 CASSPRGGTEAFF TGTGCCAGCAGCCCCCGCGGGGGCACTGAAGCTTTCTTT
- 13 - TRBJ2-1 TRBV7-8 CASSLRGPYEQFF TGTGCCAGCAGCTTGCGGGGGCCGTATGAGCAGTTCTTC
- 15 - TRBJ2-5 TRBV5-1 CASSGGSQYQETQYF TGCGCCAGCAGCGGAGGGTCGCAGTACCAAGAGACCCAGTACTTC
- 14 - TRBJ1-5 TRBV21-1 CASSKPYSNQPQHF TGTGCCAGCAGCAAACCATATAGCAATCAGCCCCAGCATTTT
- 18 - TRBJ2-6 TRBV5-5 CASSLGPPAFTGANVLTF TGTGCCAGCAGCTTGGGACCGCCAGCCTTTACTGGGGCCAACGTCCTGACTTTC
- 17 - TRBJ2-5 TRBV5-1 CASSTGPWGPVQETQYF TGCGCCAGCAGCACGGGACCTTGGGGACCTGTACAAGAGACCCAGTACTTC
- 13 TRBD2 TRBJ2-1 TRBV29-1 CSVDRDYPREQFF TGCAGCGTTGATAGGGACTACCCCCGGGAGCAGTTCTTC
- 14 TRBD1 TRBJ1-5 TRBV30 CAWSRRTGGIPQHF TGTGCCTGGAGTAGACGGACAGGGGGGATTCCCCAGCATTTT
- 14 - TRBJ2-2 TRBV4-1 CASSQDWSGGELFF TGCGCCAGCAGCCAAGACTGGTCGGGCGGGGAGCTGTTTTTT
- 16 TRBD2 TRBJ2-1 TRBV4-2 CASSQVTLAGVNEQFF TGTGCCAGCAGCCAAGTTACTTTAGCGGGAGTCAATGAGCAGTTCTTC
- 14 - TRBJ2-7 TRBV25-1 CASSKGGKTYEQYF TGTGCCAGCAGTAAGGGGGGGAAGACCTACGAGCAGTACTTC
- 14 - TRBJ1-1 TRBV27 CASSYSQLNTEAFF TGTGCCAGCAGTTACTCACAGTTGAACACTGAAGCTTTCTTT
- 12 TRBD2 TRBJ2-3 TRBV2 CASRLAGDTQYF TGTGCCAGCAGACTAGCGGGAGATACGCAGTATTTT
- 12 - TRBJ2-7 TRBV6-5 CASSNDGYEQYF TGTGCCAGCAGTAACGACGGCTACGAGCAGTACTTC
few 15 - TRBJ2-2 TRBV25-1 CASSEFRGNTGELFF TGTGCCAGCAGTGAGTTCAGAGGGAACACCGGGGAGCTGTTTTTT
- 14 - TRBJ1-2 TRBV5-1 CASSLGDINYGYTF TGCGCCAGCAGCTTGGGAGACATTAACTATGGCTACACCTTC
- 16 - TRBJ2-4 TRBV19 CASSIDRAGGKNIQYF TGTGCCAGTAGTATAGATCGAGCGGGCGGCAAAAACATTCAGTACTTC
- 15 - TRBJ1-3 TRBV28 CASNGHRSSGNTIYF TGTGCCAGCAATGGACACCGTTCCTCTGGAAACACCATATATTTT
- 16 - TRBJ2-3 TRBV5-1 CASSLGGQLAPDTQYF TGCGCCAGCAGCTTGGGCGGCCAGCTTGCTCCAGATACGCAGTATTTT
- 19 TRBD2 TRBJ2-5 TRBV4-3 CASSQDPGLAASGAETQYF TGCGCCAGCAGCCAAGACCCGGGACTAGCGGCTTCGGGGGCGGAGACCCAGTACTTC
- 12 TRBD1 TRBJ2-5 TRBV28 CAGQGSTETQYF TGTGCCGGACAGGGGTCAACAGAGACCCAGTACTTC
once 14 - TRBJ1-6 TRBV27 CASSPKGKNSPLHF TGTGCCAGCAGCCCCAAGGGGAAGAATTCACCCCTCCACTTT
- 17 - TRBJ1-4 TRBV10-1 CASSEQGRSDFNEKLFF TGCGCCAGCAGCGAACAGGGTCGAAGTGATTTTAATGAAAAACTGTTTTTT
- 14 - TRBJ2-7 TRBV6-5 CASRAGPGGYEQYF TGTGCCAGCCGAGCGGGCCCCGGGGGATACGAGCAGTACTTC
few 12 - TRBJ1-1 TRBV6-5 CASSYMNTEAFF TGTGCCAGCAGTTACATGAACACTGAAGCTTTCTTT
- 18 TRBD2 TRBJ2-5 TRBV6-1 CASSEVASSGSIGETQYF TGTGCCAGCAGTGAAGTGGCCTCTAGCGGGAGTATTGGGGAGACCCAGTACTTC
- 13 TRBD1 TRBJ2-7 TRBV6-5 CASSRGTEYEQYF TGTGCCAGCAGTAGAGGGACAGAATACGAGCAGTACTTC
- 14 - TRBJ2-5 TRBV27 CASSPYGVPKSQYF TGTGCCAGCAGTCCCTACGGAGTCCCCAAATCCCAGTACTTC
- 15 - TRBJ2-1 TRBV19 CASSIGGVSYNEQFF TGTGCCAGTAGTATAGGGGGGGTATCCTACAATGAGCAGTTCTTC
- 16 - TRBJ1-6 TRBV7-2 CASSTQGFGNNSPLHF TGTGCCAGCAGCACCCAGGGGTTTGGGAATAATTCACCCCTCCACTTT
- 16 - TRBJ1-5 TRBV19 CASTTLPGARSQPQHF TGTGCCAGTACCACTCTCCCGGGGGCCCGGAGTCAGCCCCAGCATTTT
- 15 TRBD1 TRBJ2-7 TRBV5-1 CASSQRETGAYEQYF TGCGCCAGCAGCCAGAGGGAGACAGGGGCCTACGAGCAGTACTTC
- 14 - TRBJ2-4 TRBV7-9 CASSFSSAKNIQYF TGTGCCAGCAGCTTCTCCTCAGCCAAAAACATTCAGTACTTC
- 14 - TRBJ2-7 TRBV10-2 CASRVAGDSYEQYF TGCGCCAGCAGAGTTGCAGGGGACTCCTACGAGCAGTACTTC
- 15 - TRBJ2-6 TRBV29-1 CSTGRDGSGANVLTF TGCAGCACGGGACGGGATGGGTCTGGGGCCAACGTCCTGACTTTC